What follows are 28 T cell receptor beta chains derived from one specimen sequenced in a study of response to subunit inactivated influenza vaccine (dated by TCRdb to 2017 to 2018). The library relied on RT-PCR. Sequencing took place on an Illumina HiSeq 2500. Using fastp at Q25 and MiXCR, TCRdb reprocessed the public reads and kept productive beta chains. All rows with the same CDR3 protein become a single entry with the most common DNA and genes. This sample holds a few hundred thousand distinct CDR3 sequences; 11% were observed only once. The ten largest clones represent approximately 11% of the sample. This sample also appeared in a second study, on T cells expressing NK-cell markers. The second study, in turn, reports: TCR beta cDNA libraries were made by 5'RACE template switching that added a universal primer site and unique molecular identifiers.

The source material was PBMCs from blood, sampled on the day of vaccination. Every receptor here comes from a man in his fifties or sixties who received an inactivated influenza vaccine. Donor details come from another sample of the same person, matched by shared clones.

This clonotype came up once. The chain uses TRBV7-2 and TRBJ2-1, with D perhaps matching TRBD1 (6 bases). The CDR3 has 15 residues. Per germline, CDR1 SGHTA and CDR2 FQGNSA. V was clipped by 4 bases and J by 3 bases, with 13 bases between them. The CDR3 DNA is TGTGCCAGCAGCTCGGACAGAACTTTCTACAATGAGCAGTTCTTC. This encodes CASSSDRTFYNEQFF.

The genes are TRBV6-1 and TRBJ2-7; TRBD2 might be the D (5 bases). V was clipped by 5 bases and J by 4 bases, with 15 bases between them. The CDR3 loop spans 14 amino acids. Germline V gives CDR1 MNHNS, CDR2 SASEGT. The CDR3 protein is CASSHSVEPYEQYF. Written as DNA, the CDR3 is TGTGCCAGCAGTCATAGCGTGGAGCCTTACGAGCAGTACTTC.

This clonotype was found a few times. This chain joins TRBV12-3 or TRBV12-4 and TRBJ2-5, with D possibly TRBD2 on 6 matching bases. This CDR3 region has 14 residues. V lost 4 bases and J 2 bases, leaving 11 bases between the germline ends. CDR3 nucleotides: TGTGCCAGCAGTTCCCGTCGGGGGCAAGAGACCCAGTACTTC. Protein sequence: CASSSRRGQETQYF.

The V gene is TRBV20-1, the J gene TRBJ2-7; the D call may be TRBD1 or TRBD2 (5 bases each). The CDR3 extends over 15 amino acids. Looked up from germline, CDR1 is DFQATT and CDR2 is SNEGSKA (reference sequence). V shed 3 bases and J shed 3 bases, with 18 bases lying between them. The CDR3 spells CSARDSGTQRYEQYF. Written as DNA, the CDR3 is TGCAGTGCTAGGGATTCCGGGACCCAACGCTACGAGCAGTACTTC.

This clonotype was seen a few times. The chain links TRBV2 to TRBJ2-1; 9 bases match TRBD2. The CDR3 loop spans 15 amino acids. V trimming: 6 bases; J trimming: 6 bases; junction bases outside the gene matches: 9. Germline-derived CDR1 and CDR2 are SNHLY and FYNNEI. The CDR3: CASRERLAVSNEQFF. The CDR3 coding sequence is TGTGCCAGCAGGGAGAGACTAGCGGTGTCCAATGAGCAGTTCTTC.

The chain joins TRBV20-1 to TRBJ2-5; 13 positions match TRBD2. The CDR3 is made up of 16 amino acids. Germline trimming cut 1 base from V and 5 bases from J; bases unmatched to any gene: 7. Germline V lookup: CDR1 DFQATT, CDR2 SNEGSKA (reference sequence). As DNA, the CDR3 is TGCAGTGCTAGAGGAGGACTAGCGGGAGAATTGGAGACCCAGTACTTC. It codes for CSARGGLAGELETQYF.

This clonotype was seen ten or more times. The rearrangement uses TRBV7-2 and TRBJ2-1; 11 bases map to TRBD1. V shed 7 bases, J shed 7 bases, and the junction held 6 bases outside the gene matches. Germline CDR1 reads SGHTA; CDR2 reads FQGNSA. The CDR3 covers 14 residues. CDR3 sequence: CASNRDRGMNEQFF. In nucleotides, the CDR3 is TGTGCCAGCAACCGGGACAGGGGGATGAATGAGCAGTTCTTC. Full variable domain (missing parts from reference TRBV7-2 and TRBJ2-1): GAGVSQSPSNKVTEKGKDVELRCDPISGHTALYWYRQSLGQGLEFLIYFQGNSAPDKSGLPSDRFSAERTGGSVSTLTIQRTQQEDSAVYLCASNRDRGMNEQFFGPGTRLTVL.

The rearrangement uses TRBV7-9 and TRBJ2-3; maybe TRBD2 (5 bases). V was trimmed by 8 bases and J by 6 bases, leaving 12 bases between them. CDR1 SEHNR and CDR2 FQNEAQ come from the germline V gene (reference sequence). The CDR3 is 12 amino acids. In nucleotides, the CDR3 is TGTGCCAGCGGGTCGGGGTTGGATACGCAGTATTTT. Translated, it gives CASGSGLDTQYF. Variable domain in full (rest from reference TRBV7-9 and TRBJ2-3): DTGVSQNPRHKITKRGQNVTFRCDPISEHNRLYWYRQTLGQGPEFLTYFQNEAQLEKSRLLSDRFSAERPKGSFSTLEIQRTEQGDSAMYLCASGSGLDTQYFGPGTRLTVL.

Ten or more counts support this clonotype. The chain uses TRBV29-1 and TRBJ2-3; tentative D call: TRBD1 (5 bases). V gave up 0 bases and J gave up 5 bases, with 9 bases separating them. The CDR3 is 13 amino acids. Germline CDR1 and CDR2: SQVTM and ANQGSEA. CDR3 sequence (DNA): TGCAGCGTTGAAGATCAGGGTGGAGATACGCAGTATTTT. Its protein is CSVEDQGGDTQYF.

Ten or more counts support this clonotype. The chain uses TRBV28 and TRBJ2-2; 8 nucleotides agree with TRBD2. Germline V gene data show CDR1 as MDHEN and CDR2 as SYDVKM. The CDR3 consists of 14 residues. Losses at the gene ends were 8 bases for V and 1 base for J; bases not matched to a gene: 3. CDR3 sequence: CASWAGGNTGELFF. The CDR3 DNA is TGTGCCAGCTGGGCGGGAGGGAACACCGGGGAGCTGTTTTTT.

This clonotype came up a few times. V and J are TRBV14 and TRBJ1-1; a possible D gene is TRBD1 (6 bases). The V gene's germline CDR1 is SGHDN and CDR2 FVKESK. With 3 bases removed from V and 1 base from J, the gap between germline ends came to 15 bases. This CDR3 contains 16 residues. The CDR3 coding sequence is TGTGCCAGCAGCCAGCTCAACAGGGTCCAGAACACTGAAGCTTTCTTT. It yields the protein CASSQLNRVQNTEAFF.

The V and J genes are TRBV6-5 and TRBJ2-3; 12 bases align to TRBD2. CDR1 and CDR2 (germline): MNHEY, SVGAGI. This CDR3 is 19 amino acids long. The junction had 8 bases not matched to a gene; V was cut back by 0 bases and J by 1 base. The CDR3 DNA reads TGTGCCAGCAGTTACTCCGGACTAGCGGGGATTTTAGGCACAGATACGCAGTATTTT. This encodes CASSYSGLAGILGTDTQYF.

This clonotype was observed a few times. This chain uses TRBV7-2 with TRBJ2-1; no firm D call. Germline V gene sequence: CDR1 SGHTA, CDR2 FQGNSA. The CDR3 contains 14 residues. Trimming took off 5 bases at V and 8 bases at J, with 16 bases between the two ends. CDR3 sequence reads: CASSQLDGFDEQFF. DNA of the CDR3: TGTGCCAGCAGCCAACTGGACGGGTTCGATGAGCAGTTCTTC.

The chain carries TRBV12-3 or TRBV12-4 and TRBJ2-7; perhaps TRBD1 as D (5 bases). V lost 5 bases to trimming and J lost 2 bases, with 10 bases between them. The CDR3 loop spans 13 amino acids. DNA of the CDR3: TGTGCCAGCAGTCAACAGGTTACCTACGAGCAGTACTTC. As protein: CASSQQVTYEQYF.

The gene calls are TRBV4-1 and TRBJ1-6, with D unclear. V dropped 0 bases and J dropped 7 bases, with 1 base sitting between them. CDR1 MGHRA and CDR2 YSYEKL come from the germline V gene. CDR3 length equals 12 residues. The CDR3 DNA reads as TGCGCCAGCAGCCAAGACAATTCACCCCTCCACTTT. Its protein is CASSQDNSPLHF.

This clonotype appeared a few times. This rearrangement joins TRBV29-1 to TRBJ1-2; D gene ambiguous. V was clipped by 5 bases and J by 5 bases, with 9 bases between them. Germline lookup yields CDR1 SQVTM and CDR2 ANQGSEA. The CDR3 runs to 11 residues. CDR3 bases: TGCAGCGTTCCTGACCGGTATGGCTACACCTTC. Protein sequence: CSVPDRYGYTF. The full variable domain, its missing parts supplied by reference TRBV29-1 and TRBJ1-2, is SAVISQKPSRDICQRGTSLTIQCQVDSQVTMMFWYRQQPGQSLTLIATANQGSEATYESGFVIDKFPISRPNLTFSTLTVSNMSPEDSSIYLCSVPDRYGYTFGSGTRLTVV.

The rearrangement links TRBV11-2 to TRBJ2-1; D possibly corresponds to TRBD2 (6 bases). Deletions cut 4 bases from V and 0 bases from J, with 13 bases between. Germline values: CDR1 SGHAT, CDR2 FQNNGV. This CDR3 has 16 amino acids. CDR3 residues: CASSWELTSSYNEQFF. CDR3 bases: TGTGCCAGCAGCTGGGAGTTGACTAGCTCCTACAATGAGCAGTTCTTC.

The table lists this clonotype with a few counts. The V and J genes are TRBV27 and TRBJ2-1; 11 nucleotides line up with TRBD2. CDR1 is MNHEY, CDR2 SMNVEV, per germline (reference sequence). Trimming removed 8 bases from V and 4 bases from J; junction bases left unmatched: 10. CDR3 size: 16 residues. The CDR3 loop is CASAPDGTSGYNEQFF. CDR3 nucleotides: TGTGCCAGCGCTCCCGACGGGACTAGCGGTTACAATGAGCAGTTCTTC.

To note about this clonotype: Germline and junction disagree at one end, which may indicate a read error. The chain joins TRBV20-1 to TRBJ2-3; 10 nucleotides match TRBD2. The germline gives CDR1 DFQATT, CDR2 SNEGSKA (reference sequence). This CDR3 region has 16 residues. CDR3 bases: TGCTGTGCTAGAGGGATCCTAGCGGGGGCCACAGATACGCAGTATTTT. Protein sequence: CCARGILAGATDTQYF.

This clonotype was detected a few times. V and J are TRBV7-9 and TRBJ2-7; D unclear. CDR1 is SEHNR and CDR2 is FQNEAQ in the germline V gene (reference sequence). This CDR3 is 14 amino acids long. V lost 3 bases and J 2 bases, leaving 11 bases between the germline ends. CDR3 amino acids: CASSLQQRPYEQYF. CDR3 sequence (DNA): TGTGCCAGCAGCTTGCAACAGAGGCCCTACGAGCAGTACTTC.

This clonotype was counted between two and nine times. This chain connects TRBV29-1 to TRBJ2-2, with 8 bases identical to TRBD1. This CDR3 has 13 amino acids. Trimming took 6 bases from V and 6 from J; bases not matched to a gene: 6. Germline loops: CDR1 SQVTM, CDR2 ANQGSEA. The CDR3 DNA is TGCAGCGTCGACAGGGGAGGCTCCGGGGAGCTGTTTTTT. Encoded protein: CSVDRGGSGELFF.

The chain has TRBV20-1 and TRBJ2-7, with TRBD2 matching over 13 bases. CDR3 length equals 15 residues. The germline CDR1 and CDR2 sequences are DFQATT and SNEGSKA (reference sequence). J gave up 3 bases and V 0 bases, and 2 bases lay outside the gene matches. The DNA for the CDR3 is TGCAGTGCTAGAGATCGGACTAGCGGGAGCTACGAGCAGTACTTC. It codes for CSARDRTSGSYEQYF.

The gene calls are TRBV6-1 and TRBJ2-3; D possibly corresponds to TRBD2 (6 bases). From germline, CDR1 is MNHNS and CDR2 SASEGT. V lost 10 bases, J lost 2 bases, and 13 bases lay in between. The CDR3 sequence is 13 residues long. CDR3: CAMDRGLTDTQYF. The CDR3 DNA sequence: TGTGCCATGGACCGGGGACTCACAGATACGCAGTATTTT.

A few counts support this clonotype. The V call is TRBV12-3 or TRBV12-4, the J call TRBJ2-5, with unresolved D. CDR3 length equals 16 residues. Trimming took 7 bases from V and 1 from J, leaving 19 bases between them. The CDR3 sequence is CASTSTVLWGQETQYF. The CDR3 region has the DNA TGTGCCAGCACCTCGACTGTTCTCTGGGGCCAAGAGACCCAGTACTTC.

The gene calls are TRBV14 and TRBJ2-1, with 7 bases that match TRBD2. The CDR3 consists of 16 residues. Germline assignment: CDR1 SGHDN and CDR2 FVKESK. The V segment lost 4 bases and the J segment 5 bases; nucleotides outside the gene matches: 11. DNA for the CDR3: TGTGCCAGCAGCCCCCGGGACTACCTATATGACAATGAGCAGTTCTTC. Encoded protein: CASSPRDYLYDNEQFF.

This clonotype was seen a few times. The V call is TRBV9, the J call TRBJ2-5, with a possible D match to TRBD1 (6 bases). The germline gives CDR1 SGDLS, CDR2 YYNGEE. The CDR3 is 13 residues long. Trimming took 5 bases from V and 2 from J, leaving 10 bases between them. This chain's CDR3 is CASRRQGQETQYF. The CDR3 bases are TGTGCCAGCAGGCGGCAGGGGCAAGAGACCCAGTACTTC.

The sample holds many counts of this clonotype. This chain uses TRBV7-8 with TRBJ1-1, with D hard to call. Trimming took off 1 base at V and 3 bases at J, with 12 bases between the two ends. Per the germline V gene, CDR1 is SGHVS and CDR2 is FQNEAQ. The CDR3 spans 15 residues. DNA for the CDR3: TGTGCCAGCAGCTTAGTCGGTCCAAGGGACACTGAAGCTTTCTTT. Residues: CASSLVGPRDTEAFF. The complete variable domain, with remaining parts taken from reference TRBV7-8 and TRBJ1-1, reads GAGVSQSPRYKVAKRGQDVALRCDPISGHVSLFWYQQALGQGPEFLTYFQNEAQLDKSGLPSDRFFAERPEGSVSTLKIQRTQQEDSAVYLCASSLVGPRDTEAFFGQGTRLTVV.

This chain joins TRBV3-1 and TRBJ2-7; 8 nucleotides agree with TRBD2. CDR3 length: 15 residues. J was trimmed by 1 base and V by 4 bases; bases with no gene match: 6. The germline V gene has CDR1 LGHDT and CDR2 YNNKEL (reference sequence). The CDR3 nucleotides read TGTGCCAGCAGCCCCTGGACTAGCAGTTCCTACGAGCAGTACTTC. Its translation: CASSPWTSSSYEQYF.